The clone carrying this TCR beta chain was detected ten times or more. Its specificity is not known. One base away lies a much larger clone, so this may be a sequencing read error. The missing conserved phenylalanine or tryptophan at the end of this CDR3 makes a read error likely. The data are from a study of neurological immune-mediated disorders. General study findings and limits: When the repertoires were sorted by phylogenetic grouping, those of 18 of 34 multiple sclerosis patients ended up in one related-CDR3 cluster, a possible signature.

The unsorted libraries were produced from 2 million PBMCs held at -80 C. The cDNA came from 5'RACE with 10-nucleotide random UMIs. TCRdb independently ran MiXCR on the 5' RACE reads; one entry per CDR3 protein. The repertoire includes about 19,000 distinct CDR3 sequences, 2.6% of them detected once, and 4.5% to 7% sits in the top ten. V was pared by 0 bases and J by 4 bases, with 7 bases between. Germline V gene lookup returns CDR1 SGHRS and CDR2 YFSETQ. This CDR3 comprises 13 residues. V and J are TRBV5-1 and TRBJ1-1, with D unresolved. This receptor was identified in a woman younger than 30 with multiple sclerosis. Sequences were obtained from PBMCs. CDR3 DNA sequence: TGCGCCAGCAGCTTGGGTTCGGGCACTGAAGCTTTCTGT. Translating gives CASSLGSGTEAFC.